The 16 T cell receptor beta chains below all came from one sample that was sequenced in a study of tumor and adjacent non-tumor tissue in lung cancer. No cell sorting was done before RNA was extracted from the tissue. TCRbeta libraries were built with three rounds of nested PCR, modified from ARM-PCR. One entry per CDR3 protein, called by TCRdb with MiXCR from the multiplex PCR reads. The sample holds approximately 110,000 distinct CDR3 sequences, roughly 80% seen once. The sample comprised lung tumor tissue. The receptors stem from a woman in her sixties or seventies with non-small cell lung cancer.

Concerning this clonotype itself: A much bigger clone sits one base away, suggesting this may be a read error. This rearrangement joins TRBV6-6 to TRBJ2-7, with 11 bases fitting TRBD1. The CDR3 contains 15 residues. Germline CDR1 and CDR2: MNHNY and SVGAGI (reference sequence). The CDR3 region is CARSPGQGARDEQYF. The DNA of the CDR3 is TGTGCCCGCAGCCCTGGACAGGGGGCGCGGGACGAGCAGTACTTC.

About this clonotype itself: Just one base apart from a much larger clone, this may be a read error. The CDR3 nucleotides are TGTGCCAGCAACTTAGCGGGAGTGGCCACAGATACGCAGTATTTT. This translates into CASNLAGVATDTQYF. The V gene is TRBV11-2, the J gene TRBJ2-3; 9 bases line up with TRBD2. Germline CDR1 and CDR2: SGHAT and FQNNGV. CDR3 length: 15 amino acids.

In the case of this clonotype: A much bigger clone sits one base away, suggesting this may be a read error. V gene TRBV5-4 combines with J gene TRBJ2-5; 10 positions match TRBD1. CDR1 SGHNT and CDR2 YYREEE come from the germline V gene (reference sequence). The CDR3 is made up of 16 amino acids. V lost 3 bases to trimming and J lost 5 bases; unmatched junction nucleotides: 10. The CDR3, as DNA: TGTGCCAGCAGCTCTAAACGGGACAGGGGTTGGGAGACCCAGTACTTC. The encoded protein is CASSSKRDRGWETQYF.

Concerning this clonotype itself: Possible read error: a much larger clone is one base away. V usage is TRBV6-1 and J usage is TRBJ2-7; D tentatively reads TRBD1 or TRBD2 (5 bases each). Trimming shortened V by 9 bases and J by 10 bases, and 16 bases separated the two germline ends. The CDR3 consists of 11 residues. Germline CDR1 is MNHNS and CDR2 is SASEGT. CDR3 in amino acids: CASRGLGDQYF. The CDR3 DNA is TGTGCCAGTAGAGGGTTGGGGGACCAGTACTTC.

About this clonotype itself: This clone may be a read error of a much larger clone one base away. V is TRBV10-3 and J is TRBJ1-5; no firm D call. The V gene's germline CDR1 is ENHRY and CDR2 SYGVKD. Trimming stripped 3 bases from V and 2 bases from J, with 14 bases between. The CDR3 contains 16 residues. The CDR3 region has the DNA TGTGCCATCAGTGATCCCGATCATTCGGGCAATCAGCCCCAGCATTTT. Its translation: CAISDPDHSGNQPQHF.

This sequence joins TRBV11-3 and TRBJ2-2, with D perhaps given as TRBD1 or TRBD2 (5 bases each). The germline gives CDR1 SGHNT, CDR2 YENEEA. V lost 1 base to trimming and J lost 15 bases, with 15 bases between them. The CDR3 spans 13 residues. The chain's CDR3 is CASSLVGSWGMFF. The CDR3 coding sequence is TGTGCCAGCAGCTTAGTAGGGTCCTGGGGGATGTTTTTT. Full variable domain (outside the CDR3, taken from reference TRBV11-3 and TRBJ2-2): EAGVVQSPRYKIIEKKQPVAFWCNPISGHNTLYWYLQNLGQGPELLIRYENEEAVDDSQLPKDRFSAERLKGVDSTLKIQPAELGDSAVYLCASSLVGSWGMFFGEGSRLTVL.

There are a few counts of this clonotype. A clone one base away is much larger, so this may be a read error. The chain is built from TRBV4-3 and TRBJ2-3; 7 bases are a match to TRBD2. Germline CDR1 reads LGHNA; CDR2 reads YSLEER. The CDR3 has 16 amino acids. With V trimmed by 1 base and J by 4 bases, 8 bases remained unmatched. The CDR3 DNA reads TGCGCCAGCAGCCAAGGGGGGGGTCCCCACGCAGATACGCAGTATTTT. It yields the protein CASSQGGGPHADTQYF.

Note on this clonotype: Because it lacks the conserved phenylalanine or tryptophan at the end, this CDR3 is likely a read error. V gene TRBV7-9 combines with J gene TRBJ1-2; D perhaps matches TRBD1 (5 bases). The CDR3 extends over 12 amino acids. The germline V gene encodes CDR1 SEHNR and CDR2 FQNEAQ (reference sequence). DNA of the CDR3: TGCGCCAGCAGTATGGGGGTCGATGGCTACACCATC. It specifies CASSMGVDGYTI.

Note on this clonotype: The missing conserved phenylalanine or tryptophan at the end of this CDR3 makes a read error likely. The V gene is TRBV11-2, the J gene TRBJ2-7; D is possibly TRBD2 (5 bases). V was cut by 6 bases and J by 4 bases, with 16 bases left in between. Germline V gives CDR1 SGHAT, CDR2 FQNNGV. The CDR3 is 14 amino acids. In DNA, the CDR3 is TGTGCCAGCAGTTGCGACCACGGAGGATACGAGCAGTACTTA. Residues: CASSCDHGGYEQYL.

Concerning this clonotype: A much bigger clone sits one base away, suggesting this may be a read error. CDR3 coding DNA: TGTGCCATCACGGTGGAACTTGGTTACGAGCAGTACTTC. It translates to CAITVELGYEQYF. The chain uses TRBV10-3 and TRBJ2-7; no definite D call. Germline V gives CDR1 ENHRY, CDR2 SYGVKD. V lost 7 bases and J lost 4, with 14 bases in between. The CDR3 totals 13 residues.

This sequence joins TRBV29-1 and TRBJ2-7, with D unresolved. Trimming removed 4 bases from V and 2 bases from J, with 15 bases in between. The CDR3 covers 14 residues. Germline CDR1 and CDR2: SQVTM and ANQGSEA. The CDR3 is CSVGLGGLTYEQYF. The CDR3 nucleotides read TGCAGCGTTGGGCTGGGCGGATTAACCTACGAGCAGTACTTC.

About this clonotype: At one end the junction does not follow the germline gene, possibly because of a read error. J is TRBJ1-3 and V is TRBV6-6; D not certain. Looked up from germline, CDR1 is MNHNY and CDR2 is SVGAGI (reference sequence). The CDR3 is 14 amino acids. CDR3 sequence: CASGSETSGNTIYF. CDR3 nucleotide sequence: TGTGCCAGCGGTTCCGAAACTTCTGGAAATACCATATATTTT.

This clonotype was seen a few times. An end of the junction does not agree with germline; a read error may underlie this. The chain carries TRBV5-1 and TRBJ2-2; no clear D gene. This CDR3 contains 13 residues. Germline V CDR1 and CDR2: SGHRS, YFSETQ. The CDR3 protein is CVSSLTEPGELFF. DNA for the CDR3: TGCGTCAGCAGCTTGACGGAACCCGGGGAGCTGTTTTTT.

This clonotype is a singleton in its sample. One end of the junction fails to match germline, which may point to a read error. The V gene is TRBV29-1, the J gene TRBJ1-2; D is ambiguous. The germline V gene has CDR1 SQVTM and CDR2 ANQGSEA. The CDR3 contains 11 residues. The CDR3 loop reads CRAGMDYGYAF. The CDR3 DNA follows: TGCAGGGCGGGCATGGATTATGGCTACGCCTTT.

This chain uses TRBV20-1 with TRBJ2-5, with D uncertain. Germline CDR1 and CDR2: DFQATT and SNEGSKA (reference sequence). Trimming pared 2 bases from V and 4 bases from J, leaving 5 bases between. CDR3 size: 11 residues. In nucleotides, the CDR3 is TGCAGTGCTAGAATAATAGAGACCCAGTACTTC. Amino acid sequence: CSARIIETQYF.

Comments on this clonotype: Because the CDR3 is missing its conserved closing phenylalanine or tryptophan, this is likely a read error. V gene TRBV6-5 combines with J gene TRBJ1-5, with D possibly matching TRBD1 (6 bases). The CDR3 totals 14 residues. Trimming removed 6 bases from V and 5 bases from J, with 14 bases in between. CDR1 and CDR2 from the germline V gene are MNHEY and SVGAGI. The CDR3 spells CASRRTGNDQPQHL. CDR3 bases: TGTGCCAGCAGGCGTACAGGGAACGATCAGCCCCAGCATTTA.